Below are 11 T cell receptor beta chains sequenced from a single sample in a study of blood T cell repertoires in COVID-19. Assay used: immunoSEQ multiplex PCR; TCRdb lists only in-frame clones, some missing. The profile shows under 250,000 clones, approximately 85% of them singletons. The sequencing input was peripheral blood. Receptors were obtained from a woman aged 80 or older with COVID-19, enrolled during active disease.

The chain carries TRBV7-2 and TRBJ1-1; TRBD1 is a possible D gene (5 bases). Germline CDR1 reads SGHTA; CDR2 reads FQGNSA. The CDR3 has 18 amino acids. Trimming removed 3 bases at V and 1 base at J, with 21 bases between. The CDR3 region is CASSLVPGITAGNTEAFF. The CDR3 bases are TGTGCCAGCAGCTTGGTACCAGGGATTACGGCAGGGAACACTGAAGCTTTCTTT. Full variable domain (missing parts from reference TRBV7-2 and TRBJ1-1): GAGVSQSPSNKVTEKGKDVELRCDPISGHTALYWYRQSLGQGLEFLIYFQGNSAPDKSGLPSDRFSAERTGGSVSTLTIQRTQQEDSAVYLCASSLVPGITAGNTEAFFGQGTRLTVV.

This rearrangement joins TRBV5-1 to TRBJ2-5; 14 bases match TRBD2. The V gene's germline CDR1 is SGHRS and CDR2 YFSETQ. J gave up 6 bases and V 7 bases, and 11 bases lay outside the gene matches. The CDR3 runs to 16 residues. The CDR3 reads CASSGTSGGASKTQYF. CDR3 DNA sequence: TGCGCCAGCTCCGGGACTAGCGGGGGAGCCTCCAAGACCCAGTACTTC. Drawing the rest from reference TRBV5-1 and TRBJ2-5, the complete variable domain is KAGVTQTPRYLIKTRGQQVTLSCSPISGHRSVSWYQQTPGQGLQFLFEYFSETQRNKGNFPGRFSGRQFSNSRSEMNVSTLELGDSALYLCASSGTSGGASKTQYFGPGTRLLVL.

This sequence joins TRBV7-8 and TRBJ1-2; D may be TRBD1 (6 bases). The length of the CDR3 is 16 residues. Germline CDR1 reads SGHVS; CDR2 reads FQNEAQ. The V gene lost 5 bases and the J gene lost 5 bases, with 21 bases spanning the gap. The CDR3 DNA is TGTGCCAGCAGCGAGCGGAAAACAGGGTTGGGGTATGGCTACACCTTC. This gives the protein CASSERKTGLGYGYTF.

The rearrangement uses TRBV9 and TRBJ1-5, with 7 bases matching TRBD1. This CDR3 has 15 amino acids. V lost 1 base, J lost 5 bases, and 6 bases stayed unmatched. CDR1 and CDR2 (germline): SGDLS, YYNGEE. CDR3 DNA sequence: TGTGCCAGCAGCGTAACCGACAGGGAGGATCAGCCCCAGCATTTT. Translating it yields CASSVTDREDQPQHF.

The genes are TRBV19 and TRBJ1-6; tentative D call: TRBD1 (5 bases). Trimming removed 6 bases at V and 6 bases at J, with 12 bases between. The germline CDR1 and CDR2 sequences are LNHDA and SQIVND (reference sequence). CDR3 size: 14 residues. The CDR3 loop reads CASSMTTVNSPLHF. In DNA, the CDR3 is TGTGCCAGTAGCATGACGACAGTTAATTCACCCCTCCACTTT.

This sequence joins TRBV30 and TRBJ2-2, with 7 bases identical to TRBD2. The CDR3 has 13 amino acids. Looked up from germline, CDR1 is GTSNPN and CDR2 is SVGIG (reference sequence). CDR3 DNA: TGTGGCGGCGGGGGACTGAACACCGGGGAGCTGTTTTTT. The encoded protein is CGGGGLNTGELFF.

The chain has TRBV15 and TRBJ1-1; possible D gene TRBD1, 6 bases. There are 13 residues in the CDR3. The germline CDR1 and CDR2 sequences are LNHNV and YYDKDF (reference sequence). The V end was cut by 0 bases, the J end by 4 bases, with 6 bases between. The CDR3 region is CATSREGGTEAFF. DNA of the CDR3: TGTGCCACCAGCAGAGAAGGGGGCACTGAAGCTTTCTTT. Looking up the rest from reference TRBV15 and TRBJ1-1 gives the full variable domain: DAMVIQNPRYQVTQFGKPVTLSCSQTLNHNVMYWYQQKSSQAPKLLFHYYDKDFNNEADTPDNFQSRRPNTSFCFLDIRSPGLGDTAMYLCATSREGGTEAFFGQGTRLTVV.

The chain carries TRBV29-1 and TRBJ2-5, with TRBD2 matching over 10 bases. The CDR3 runs to 12 residues. With 6 bases clipped from V and 5 bases from J, the junction kept 3 bases outside the gene matches. CDR1 is SQVTM and CDR2 is ANQGSEA in the germline V gene. CDR3 sequence reads: CSVAGGDETQYF. The CDR3 DNA reads as TGCAGCGTAGCGGGGGGGGACGAGACCCAGTACTTC.

This chain uses TRBV4-1 with TRBJ2-1; TRBD2 matches at 11 bases. Germline V CDR1 and CDR2: MGHRA, YSYEKL. J lost 6 bases, V lost 0 bases, and 13 bases had no gene match. The CDR3 consists of 19 residues. The CDR3 sequence: CASSQETRLAGGGINEQFF. The CDR3 bases are TGCGCCAGCAGCCAAGAGACGAGGCTAGCGGGGGGCGGAATCAATGAGCAGTTCTTC.

The chain links TRBV27 to TRBJ1-5; the match to TRBD1 covers 8 bases. The CDR3 consists of 14 residues. Germline V gives CDR1 MNHEY, CDR2 SMNVEV (reference sequence). J was trimmed by 7 bases and V by 5 bases; bases with no gene match: 7. The CDR3 loop is CASSPGGAYQPQHF. For the CDR3, the DNA is TGTGCCAGCAGTCCAGGGGGCGCATACCAGCCCCAGCATTTT.

The rearrangement joins TRBV5-1 to TRBJ2-1; D is perhaps TRBD2 (7 bases). The CDR3 contains 16 residues. CDR1 is SGHRS, CDR2 YFSETQ, per germline. Trimming left V 4 bases short and J 10 bases short, with 24 bases between. The CDR3 loop reads CASSPGGGGPGGEQFF. In nucleotides, the CDR3 is TGCGCCAGCAGCCCCGGGGGCGGGGGACCTGGTGGGGAGCAGTTCTTC.